One T cell receptor (beta chain) is described in this entry. Antigen unknown. Trimming removed 0 bases from V and 2 bases from J, with 9 bases in between. The CDR3 has 15 amino acids. Germline V lookup: CDR1 MNHNS, CDR2 SASEGT. This entry is derived from a study of cytomegalovirus exposure and HLA in healthy donors. Whole-study findings and limits: Indistinguishable V segments such as TRBV6-2 and TRBV6-3 were excluded. Relative to the approximately 700-donor mean, N-insertions were reportedly fewer in an Asian-associated ancestry cluster in a later analysis. The study recorded 150 to 200 TCR beta chains that were cytomegalovirus-associated.

A multiplex PCR was run with 60 Vbeta primers and 13 Jbeta primers. The data were produced by immunoSEQ multiplex PCR, yet TCRdb's version contains in-frame clones alone and is incomplete. Found here are roughly 180,000 clones, 75% to 85% of them singletons; the top ten hold roughly an eighth. The genes are TRBV6-1 and TRBJ2-3; tentatively, D is TRBD1 (5 bases). This receptor was obtained from a woman aged 50 to 60 in good health and CMV-seropositive. Sequenced material: PBMCs. The CDR3 coding sequence is TGTGCCAGCAGTGAAGCGGGGCACCCCACAGATACGCAGTATTTT. Translating it yields CASSEAGHPTDTQYF.